This is a list of T cell receptor beta chains from one sample in a study of blood T cell repertoires in COVID-19. The method was immunoSEQ multiplex PCR; TCRdb's version includes in-frame clones alone and lacks a portion of them. The table has around 75,000 clones, roughly 86% seen once; the top ten hold roughly 3.6%. The sample consisted of peripheral blood. These receptor sequences come from a man aged 70 or older with active COVID-19. CDR3s include the opening cysteine and the closing phenylalanine or tryptophan. Fields, in order: V gene, CDR3 protein.

v_call: TRBV9
cdr3_aa: CASTGGLGLYNEQFF

v_call: TRBV6-5
cdr3_aa: CASRAGASYEQYF

v_call: TRBV7-3
cdr3_aa: CASSLTGGRGPYEQYF

v_call: TRBV11-1
cdr3_aa: CASSPLGGGFGTQYF

v_call: TRBV9
cdr3_aa: CASTLGVGGGSTEAFF

v_call: TRBV7-9
cdr3_aa: CASSLVSGAGARTGELFF

v_call: TRBV7-9
cdr3_aa: CASSIRTGNEKLFF

v_call: TRBV15
cdr3_aa: CATSRDRDGGSHSYEQYF

v_call: TRBV4-2
cdr3_aa: CASSQVPAGGYEQYF

v_call: TRBV4-2
cdr3_aa: CASSQDPRTGTLYGYTF

v_call: TRBV7-9
cdr3_aa: CASSPLQGARTEAFF

v_call: TRBV3-1/TRBV3-2
cdr3_aa: CASSQVLLAAKNIQYF

v_call: TRBV13
cdr3_aa: CASSPVGGPGRALTDTQYF

v_call: TRBV7-2
cdr3_aa: CASSPRLGLAGGPADTQYF

v_call: TRBV5-1
cdr3_aa: CASSFGGQNTGELFF

v_call: TRBV9
cdr3_aa: CASRPPGRDNSPLHF

v_call: TRBV6-1
cdr3_aa: CASSEGDNNQPQHF

v_call: TRBV18
cdr3_aa: CASSPGTGGSNNEQFF